The 16 T cell receptor beta chains below were found in one sample sequenced in a study of shared clonotypes between healthy human individuals. The table came from immunoSEQ multiplex PCR; TCRdb's copy has only in-frame clones and leaves some out. The data show 2 million to 2.5 million clones, 93% seen once. Sequenced: naive CD4+ T cells from PBMCs. The subset: CD45RA+ positively selected. The receptors come from a man younger than 30 in good health. Some clones in this sample may be carry-over from other donors' samples.

The chain links TRBV7-9 to TRBJ2-2; D is ambiguous. There are 15 residues in the CDR3. Germline loops: CDR1 SEHNR, CDR2 FQNEAQ (reference sequence). With 5 bases removed from V and 0 bases from J, the gap between germline ends came to 10 bases. The CDR3 DNA sequence: TGTGCCAGCAGCACGGAGACGCCGAACACCGGGGAGCTGTTTTTT. It yields the protein CASSTETPNTGELFF.

On this clone itself: Other DNA sequences within the sample encode an identical CDR3. V usage is TRBV5-1 and J usage is TRBJ2-5; the D is unclear. Germline-derived CDR1 and CDR2 are SGHRS and YFSETQ. The CDR3 totals 14 residues. Trimming cost V 0 bases and J 2 bases, with 8 bases left between them. The CDR3 loop is CASSLGPRQETQYF. The CDR3 DNA is TGCGCCAGCAGCTTGGGTCCGCGACAAGAGACCCAGTACTTC.

V gene TRBV5-1 combines with J gene TRBJ2-7; TRBD2 matches 8 bases. Germline V gives CDR1 SGHRS, CDR2 YFSETQ. The CDR3 is 15 amino acids. The V and J ends lost 1 base and 4 bases, in that order; junction bases with no gene match: 7. As DNA, the CDR3 is TGCGCCAGCAGCTTGCAGAGCGGGAGCGGGTACGAGCAGTACTTC. Translating gives CASSLQSGSGYEQYF.

For this clone: Within the sample, other DNA sequences also encode this same CDR3. The genes are TRBV5-1 and TRBJ1-1; TRBD1 matches at 11 bases. Germline trimming cut 4 bases from V and 5 bases from J; bases unmatched to any gene: 1. This CDR3 is 13 amino acids long. CDR1 and CDR2 from the germline V gene are SGHRS and YFSETQ. CDR3 in DNA: TGCGCCAGCAGCAGGGACAGGGGGACTGAAGCTTTCTTT. It specifies CASSRDRGTEAFF. Complete variable domain (other parts from reference TRBV5-1 and TRBJ1-1): KAGVTQTPRYLIKTRGQQVTLSCSPISGHRSVSWYQQTPGQGLQFLFEYFSETQRNKGNFPGRFSGRQFSNSRSEMNVSTLELGDSALYLCASSRDRGTEAFFGQGTRLTVV.

The sample holds one count of this clone. The rearrangement links TRBV28 to TRBJ2-1; 8 nucleotides agree with TRBD2. Trimming at V came to 8 bases and at J to 7 bases, leaving 19 bases not matched to a gene. Germline values: CDR1 MDHEN, CDR2 SYDVKM. CDR3 length equals 17 residues. The CDR3 reads CASCSSRAGGPGNEQFF. Here the CDR3 DNA reads TGTGCCAGCTGCTCGTCTCGGGCGGGAGGTCCGGGGAATGAGCAGTTCTTC.

The J gene is TRBJ2-2, the V gene TRBV5-1; TRBD2 aligns across 14 bases. From germline, CDR1 is SGHRS and CDR2 YFSETQ. Trimming cost V 4 bases and J 1 base; bases outside gene matches: 9. The CDR3 has 19 amino acids. The CDR3 here is CASSPGLAGALGNTGELFF. The DNA for the CDR3 is TGCGCCAGCAGCCCGGGACTAGCGGGAGCGCTAGGGAACACCGGGGAGCTGTTTTTT.

The V call is TRBV5-4, the J call TRBJ1-4, with 8 bases identical to TRBD1. The CDR3 length is 14 residues. V lost 4 bases and J lost 7; bases outside the gene matches: 6. The V gene's germline CDR1 is SGHNT and CDR2 YYREEE (reference sequence). The CDR3 sequence is CASSPDRVREKLFF. The CDR3 nucleotides read TGTGCCAGCAGCCCGGACAGGGTGCGTGAAAAACTGTTTTTT.

The genes are TRBV28 and TRBJ2-7, with D maybe TRBD2 (6 bases). V lost 5 bases and J lost 0, with 14 bases in between. CDR3 size: 15 residues. Germline CDR1 and CDR2: MDHEN and SYDVKM. The CDR3 DNA follows: TGTGCCAGCAGTGCTACCGGGACTTACTCCTACGAGCAGTACTTC. This codes for CASSATGTYSYEQYF.

This chain connects TRBV15 to TRBJ1-2, with D unresolved. The V and J ends lost 0 bases and 4 bases respectively, with 15 bases between them. The CDR3 has 16 amino acids. In germline, CDR1 is LNHNV, CDR2 YYDKDF (reference sequence). CDR3 nucleotides: TGTGCCACCAGCAGAGATGGGAGTCTCGGGATCTATGGCTACACCTTC. Its translation: CATSRDGSLGIYGYTF.

The rearrangement uses TRBV5-1 and TRBJ2-3; 7 bases are a match to TRBD2. The CDR3 has 15 amino acids. The germline CDR1 and CDR2 sequences are SGHRS and YFSETQ. V shed 10 bases and J 2 bases; nucleotides not matched to a gene: 13. The CDR3 loop reads CAGRNPLAVTDTQYF. CDR3 coding DNA: TGCGCCGGCCGAAATCCCCTAGCGGTCACAGATACGCAGTATTTT.

The chain joins TRBV27 to TRBJ2-2; the D gene is possibly TRBD1 (6 bases). Per the germline V gene, CDR1 is MNHEY and CDR2 is SMNVEV (reference sequence). Trimming took off 1 base at V and 3 bases at J, with 12 bases between the two ends. CDR3 length: 16 amino acids. Here the CDR3 reads CASSLLRAGDTGELFF. For the CDR3, the DNA is TGTGCCAGCAGTTTATTAAGGGCAGGGGACACCGGGGAGCTGTTTTTT.

This clone showed up just a few times. The chain has TRBV19 and TRBJ1-1, with D unresolved. This CDR3 spans 11 amino acids. Germline loops: CDR1 LNHDA, CDR2 SQIVND (reference sequence). The V and J ends lost 8 bases and 2 bases respectively, with 6 bases between them. The chain's CDR3 is CASHRNTEAFF. The DNA of the CDR3 is TGTGCCAGTCATAGAAACACTGAAGCTTTCTTT. The variable domain in full, completed from reference TRBV19 and TRBJ1-1, reads DGGITQSPKYLFRKEGQNVTLSCEQNLNHDAMYWYRQDPGQGLRLIYYSQIVNDFQKGDIAEGYSVSREKKESFPLTVTSAQKNPTAFYLCASHRNTEAFFGQGTRLTVV.

The chain combines TRBV19 with TRBJ1-4; 7 bases agree with TRBD1. Trimming removed 6 bases from V and 3 bases from J; junction bases left unmatched: 4. Germline loops: CDR1 LNHDA, CDR2 SQIVND (reference sequence). CDR3 size: 14 residues. The CDR3 spells CASSWTGPNEKLFF. As DNA, the CDR3 is TGTGCCAGTAGCTGGACAGGTCCTAATGAAAAACTGTTTTTT.

The count of this clone is one. The chain employs TRBV20-1 and TRBJ2-7; the D is unclear. V lost 3 bases and J lost 6, with 9 bases in between. This CDR3 region has 11 residues. The germline V gene has CDR1 DFQATT and CDR2 SNEGSKA (reference sequence). The CDR3 protein is CSASSSLEQYF. The CDR3 DNA reads TGCAGTGCTAGCTCCTCTCTCGAGCAGTACTTC.

This chain uses TRBV9 with TRBJ2-7; unclear D gene. Germline loops: CDR1 SGDLS, CDR2 YYNGEE. The CDR3 has 13 residues. V lost 4 bases and J 3 bases, leaving 11 bases between the germline ends. The CDR3 sequence: CASSPEPLYEQYF. The DNA for the CDR3 is TGTGCCAGCAGCCCTGAGCCACTCTACGAGCAGTACTTC.

This clone was picked up one time. The chain has TRBV28 and TRBJ2-5; 14 nucleotides agree with TRBD2. Per germline, CDR1 MDHEN and CDR2 SYDVKM. The ends lost 6 bases at V and 5 bases at J; junction bases unmatched: 5. The CDR3 is 15 amino acids. The CDR3 DNA reads TGTGCCAGCAGCCGACTAGCGGGAGGGGGGGAGACCCAGTACTTC. It translates to CASSRLAGGGETQYF.